Described below is a single TCR beta chain sequence and its context. The data were produced by immunoSEQ multiplex PCR, yet TCRdb's version contains in-frame clones alone and is incomplete. Of 65,000 to 95,000 clones in the sample, 80% to 90% are singletons; the top ten hold about 20%. The sample belongs to a study of blood T cell repertoires in COVID-19. Across the whole study: Samples of COVID-19 (acute and convalescent) were obtained from the United States, Italy and Spain. Sources were T cells, B-cell-depleted T cells, or PBMCs; the material itself was cDNA or gDNA.

The sequencing input was peripheral blood. This TCR was sampled from a woman between 50 and 59 years old with acute or convalescent COVID-19.

The CDR3 region is CATSRVGTGIYEQYF. DNA for the CDR3: TGTGCCACCAGCAGAGTCGGGACAGGGATTTACGAGCAGTACTTC. This chain links TRBV15 with TRBJ2-7; TRBD1 agrees at 9 bases. V lost 1 base to trimming and J lost 4 bases; unmatched junction nucleotides: 5. Germline lookup yields CDR1 LNHNV and CDR2 YYDKDF (reference sequence). The CDR3 totals 15 residues.